This TCR beta chain was observed in a study of blood T cell repertoires in COVID-19. Across the study: Sites across the United States, Italy and Spain contributed samples from acute and convalescent COVID-19. PBMCs, B-cell-depleted T cells, or T cells provided the cDNA or gDNA that made up the material.

Per the original data handling: How many nucleated cells were present was estimated from reference gene primer amplification. Sequencing was performed with immunoSEQ multiplex PCR; in TCRdb, only in-frame clones are kept and a portion is missing. V and J calls and clone size are those listed in that table; D and trimming were worked out from the DNA. Of 30,000 to 40,000 clones listed, 90% are singletons. The length of the CDR3 is 18 residues. Germline values: CDR1 MRHNA, CDR2 SNTAGT. V was clipped by 0 bases and J by 7 bases, with 22 bases between them. This sequence was found in a man between 60 and 70 years old with active or convalescent COVID-19. The material sequenced was peripheral blood. This chain uses TRBV6-4 with TRBJ1-5, with D possibly being TRBD1 (6 bases). CDR3 bases: TGTGCCAGCAGTGACTCATGGCCGACAGTCCAGGGGAACCAGCCCCAGCATTTT. Its protein product is CASSDSWPTVQGNQPQHF.